This entry concerns a single TCR beta chain. Assay used: immunoSEQ multiplex PCR; TCRdb lists only in-frame clones, some missing. The profile shows over 45,000 clones, about nine tenths of them singletons. The data derive from a study of blood T cell repertoires in COVID-19. Trimming pared 3 bases from V and 5 bases from J, leaving 11 bases between. The CDR3 is 14 amino acids. Germline-derived CDR1 and CDR2 are MDHEN and SYDVKM. This sequence originates from an older woman with active or convalescent COVID-19. The sequenced sample was peripheral blood. The chain has TRBV28 and TRBJ1-3; no clear D. CDR3 loop: CASSFPRRRNTIYF. In nucleotides, the CDR3 is TGTGCCAGCAGTTTCCCCAGGCGTAGAAACACCATATATTTT.